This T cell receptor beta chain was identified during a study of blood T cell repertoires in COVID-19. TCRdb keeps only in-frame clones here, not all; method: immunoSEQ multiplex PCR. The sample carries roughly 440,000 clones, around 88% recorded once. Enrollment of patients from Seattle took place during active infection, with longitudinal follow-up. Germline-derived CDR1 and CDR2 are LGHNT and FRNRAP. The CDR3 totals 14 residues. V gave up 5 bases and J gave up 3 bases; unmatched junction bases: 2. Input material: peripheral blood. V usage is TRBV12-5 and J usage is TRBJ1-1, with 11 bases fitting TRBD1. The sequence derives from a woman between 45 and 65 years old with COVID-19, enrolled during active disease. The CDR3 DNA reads TGTGCTAGTGGTAAGGGACAGGGGGACACTGAAGCTTTCTTT. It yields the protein CASGKGQGDTEAFF.